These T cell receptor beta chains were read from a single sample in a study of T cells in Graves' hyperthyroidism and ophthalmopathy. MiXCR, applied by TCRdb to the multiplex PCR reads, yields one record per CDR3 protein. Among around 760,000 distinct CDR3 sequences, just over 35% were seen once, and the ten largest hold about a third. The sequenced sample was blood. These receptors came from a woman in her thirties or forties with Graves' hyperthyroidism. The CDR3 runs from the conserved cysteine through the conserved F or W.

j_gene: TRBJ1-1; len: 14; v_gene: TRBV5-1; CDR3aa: CASSSAGAYNEAFF
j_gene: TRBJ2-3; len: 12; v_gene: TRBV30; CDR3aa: CAWRDSGDTQYF
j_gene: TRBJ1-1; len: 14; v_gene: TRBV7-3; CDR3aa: CASSLVGVYTEAFF
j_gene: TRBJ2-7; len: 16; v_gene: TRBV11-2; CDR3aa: CASSRTSLANKREQYF
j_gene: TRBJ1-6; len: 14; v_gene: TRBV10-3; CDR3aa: CAISDGQPNSPLHF
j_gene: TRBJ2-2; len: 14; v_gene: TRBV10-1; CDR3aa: CASSKMDHTGELFF
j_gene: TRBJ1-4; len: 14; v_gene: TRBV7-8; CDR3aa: CASSTDGANEKLFF
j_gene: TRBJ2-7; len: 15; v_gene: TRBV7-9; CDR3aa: CASSPSPLQGDEQYF
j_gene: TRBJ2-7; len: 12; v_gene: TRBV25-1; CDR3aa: CASNDRRYEQYF
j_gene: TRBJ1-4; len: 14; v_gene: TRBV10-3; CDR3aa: CAISESPGNEKLFF
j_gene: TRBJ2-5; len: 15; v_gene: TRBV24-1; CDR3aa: CATGLSGRTSETQYF
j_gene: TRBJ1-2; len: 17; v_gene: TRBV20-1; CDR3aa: CSAIRRDGRTANYGYTF
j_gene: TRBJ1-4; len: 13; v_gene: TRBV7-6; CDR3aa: CASSLVGGFELFF
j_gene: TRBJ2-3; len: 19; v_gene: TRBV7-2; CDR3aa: CASSSGLAGGLSSTDTQYF
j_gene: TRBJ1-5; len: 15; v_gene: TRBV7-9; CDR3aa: CASSQVGGGNQPQHF
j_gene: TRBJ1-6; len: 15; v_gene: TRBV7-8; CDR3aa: CASSLVGSLNSPLHF
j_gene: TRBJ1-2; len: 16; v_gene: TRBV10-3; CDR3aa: CAISESSQGASYGYTF
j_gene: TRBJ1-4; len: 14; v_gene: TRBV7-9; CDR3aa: CASSFQQGFEKLFF
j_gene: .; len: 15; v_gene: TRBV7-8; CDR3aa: CASSFGGMGTDTQFF
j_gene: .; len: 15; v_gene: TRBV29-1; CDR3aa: CSVEETSGSYNEQYF
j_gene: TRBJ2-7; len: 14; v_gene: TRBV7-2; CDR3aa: CASSFGAGGYEQYF
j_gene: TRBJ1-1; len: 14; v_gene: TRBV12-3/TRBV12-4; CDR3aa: CASSSTGTGAEAFF
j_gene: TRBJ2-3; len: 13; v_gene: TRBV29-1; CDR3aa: CSVTSGGANTQYF
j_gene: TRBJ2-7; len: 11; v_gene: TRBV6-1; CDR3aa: CARCGEHEQYF
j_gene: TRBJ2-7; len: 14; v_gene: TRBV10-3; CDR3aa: CASSSSGVPGEQYF
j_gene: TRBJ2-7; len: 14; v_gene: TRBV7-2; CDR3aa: CASTKTSGQYEQYF
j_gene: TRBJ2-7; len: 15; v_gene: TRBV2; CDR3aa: CASSALAGGPYEQYF
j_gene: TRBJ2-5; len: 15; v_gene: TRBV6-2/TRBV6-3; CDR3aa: CASSYSTGTQETQYF
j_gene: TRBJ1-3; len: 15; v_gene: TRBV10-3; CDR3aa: CAISEGDLSGNTIYF
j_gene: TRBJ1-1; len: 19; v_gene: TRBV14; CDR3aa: CASSQPGPGGWEMNTEAFF
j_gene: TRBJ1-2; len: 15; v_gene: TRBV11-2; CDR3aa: CASSYTRGSGDGYTF
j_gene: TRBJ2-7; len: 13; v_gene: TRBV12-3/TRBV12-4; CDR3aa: CASSLQGNYEQYF
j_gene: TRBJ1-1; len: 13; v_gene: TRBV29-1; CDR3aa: CSVHTGPTNEAFF
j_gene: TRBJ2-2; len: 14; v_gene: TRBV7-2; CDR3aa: CASSFIVVTGELFF
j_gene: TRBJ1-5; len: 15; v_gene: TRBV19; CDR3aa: CASSTDRRIMEPQHF
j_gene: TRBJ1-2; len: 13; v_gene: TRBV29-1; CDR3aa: CSVEAQGANSYTF
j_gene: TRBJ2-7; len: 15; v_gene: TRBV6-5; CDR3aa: CASRRPGQGLEEQYF
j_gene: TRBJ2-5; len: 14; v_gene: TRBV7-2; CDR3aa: CASSPRQGKETQYF
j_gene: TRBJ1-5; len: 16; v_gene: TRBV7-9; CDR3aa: CASSLWARGEDQPQHF
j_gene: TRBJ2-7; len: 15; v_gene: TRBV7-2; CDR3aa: CASSPGQGAGNEQYF
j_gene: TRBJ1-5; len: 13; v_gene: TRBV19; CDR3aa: CASSIRGNQPQHF
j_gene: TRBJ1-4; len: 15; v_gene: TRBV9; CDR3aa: CASSVGDATNEKLFF
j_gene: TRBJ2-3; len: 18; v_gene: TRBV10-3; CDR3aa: CAISEGLAGGASTDTQYF
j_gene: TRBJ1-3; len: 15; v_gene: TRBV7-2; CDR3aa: CASSSYRDSGNTIYF